This T cell receptor (beta chain) was recovered during a study of blood T cell repertoires in COVID-19. Produced via immunoSEQ multiplex PCR; TCRdb's table is partial and in-frame only. The repertoire holds about 97,000 clones, with about nine tenths as singletons. V shed 5 bases and J shed 10 bases, with 11 bases lying between them. The V gene's germline CDR1 is SEHNR and CDR2 FQNEAQ (reference sequence). The CDR3 loop spans 11 amino acids. Sequences were obtained from peripheral blood. The clonotype comes from a man between 50 and 59 years old with acute or convalescent COVID-19. The rearrangement uses TRBV7-9 and TRBJ1-1; no clear D gene. The CDR3 DNA sequence: TGTGCCAGCAGCCTCCTAGGCCCAGCTTTCTTT. Its translation is CASSLLGPAFF.